This T cell receptor (beta chain) was sequenced during a study of blood T cell repertoires in COVID-19. Study background: T cells, B-cell-depleted T cells, or PBMCs provided the cDNA or gDNA that served as material.

Those enrolled in Seattle joined during active infection and were followed longitudinally afterward. Per the original methods: Amplification with reference gene primers provided the estimates of nucleated cell counts. Clones were read by immunoSEQ multiplex PCR, and TCRdb kept only the in-frame ones, dropping some. For V, J and clone size, that table is used; D and trimming come from the DNA. The sample records approximately 330,000 clones, roughly 90% being singletons. With V trimmed by 0 bases and J by 7 bases, 2 bases remained unmatched. The germline CDR1 and CDR2 sequences are SGHDT and YYEEEE. The CDR3 loop spans 13 amino acids.

The chain is built from TRBV5-6 and TRBJ1-2; 8 bases map to TRBD1. The sample taken for sequencing was peripheral blood. This receptor was identified in a woman aged 35 to 49 with COVID-19, enrolled during active disease. In DNA, the CDR3 is TGTGCCAGCAGCTTGGTACAGGGGGGTGGCTACACCTTC. It encodes CASSLVQGGGYTF.